The 29 T cell receptor beta chains in this list originate from one sample, sequenced in a study of control samples from healthy donors and cancer patients. Data came from immunoSEQ multiplex PCR; TCRdb stores just in-frame clones and leaves some out. The table shows tens of thousands of clones, with 79% occurring only once. Sequences were obtained from PBMCs. These TCRs come from a man in his 60s with head and neck cancer.

Turning to this clone: The sample contains more than one DNA sequence encoding this CDR3. The chain recombines TRBV5-1 with TRBJ2-1; 8 nucleotides agree with TRBD2. Germline-derived CDR1 and CDR2 are SGHRS and YFSETQ. The CDR3 is 15 residues long. Germline trimming cut 3 bases from V and 5 bases from J; bases unmatched to any gene: 7. For the CDR3, the DNA is TGCGCCAGCAGCTGGGCGGGGGGTTACAACAATGAGCAGTTCTTC. This gives the protein CASSWAGGYNNEQFF.

The CDR3 DNA is TGTGCCAGCAGCCGTCAGGGTGGCTCCTACGAGCAGTACTTC. Encoded protein: CASSRQGGSYEQYF. The chain joins TRBV14 to TRBJ2-7, with a tentative D call TRBD1 (5 bases). Germline CDR1 SGHDN, CDR2 FVKESK. Trimming took 4 bases from V and 0 from J, leaving 10 bases between them. The CDR3 is 14 residues long. Using reference TRBV14 and TRBJ2-7 for the parts outside the CDR3, the full variable domain is EAGVTQFPSHSVIEKGQTVTLRCDPISGHDNLYWYRRVMGKEIKFLLHFVKESKQDESGMPNNRFLAERTGGTYSTLKVQPAELEDSGVYFCASSRQGGSYEQYFGPGTRLTVT.

This clone was recorded only once. Sequence at one end of the junction differs from germline and may be a read error. The chain uses TRBV24-1 and TRBJ1-1; no clear D. The CDR3 has 13 amino acids. The germline V gene has CDR1 KGHDR and CDR2 SFDVKD. CDR3 loop: CATSEAENTETFF. In nucleotides, the CDR3 is TGTGCCACCAGTGAGGCAGAGAACACTGAAACTTTCTTT.

V gene TRBV6-5 combines with J gene TRBJ1-5; D remains unclear. The V end was cut by 0 bases, the J end by 4 bases, with 10 bases between. Germline CDR1 reads MNHEY; CDR2 reads SVGAGI. The CDR3 runs 15 residues. The CDR3 reads CASSYSTSPNQPQHF. DNA for the CDR3: TGTGCCAGCAGTTACTCGACATCACCGAATCAGCCCCAGCATTTT.

This clone was detected only once. The J gene is TRBJ2-7, the V gene TRBV19; D is uncertain. Trimming removed 3 bases from V and 4 bases from J, with 4 bases in between. Germline assignment: CDR1 LNHDA and CDR2 SQIVND (reference sequence). The length of the CDR3 is 11 residues. CDR3 DNA sequence: TGTGCCAGTAGTATCGGGTACGAGCAGTACTTC. Its translation: CASSIGYEQYF. The full variable domain, in which reference TRBV19 and TRBJ2-7 provide the parts outside the CDR3, is DGGITQSPKYLFRKEGQNVTLSCEQNLNHDAMYWYRQDPGQGLRLIYYSQIVNDFQKGDIAEGYSVSREKKESFPLTVTSAQKNPTAFYLCASSIGYEQYFGPGTRLTVT.

The chain joins TRBV5-1 to TRBJ2-7; TRBD2 matches at 11 bases. Germline-derived CDR1 and CDR2 are SGHRS and YFSETQ. V lost 0 bases, J lost 7 bases, and 6 bases stayed unmatched. This CDR3 has 15 amino acids. CDR3 sequence reads: CASSLVAGGPSEQYF. The DNA for the CDR3 is TGCGCCAGCAGCTTGGTAGCGGGAGGGCCGAGTGAGCAGTACTTC.

V is TRBV24-1 and J is TRBJ2-3; weak D call: TRBD2 (5 bases). CDR3 size: 16 residues. Trimming took off 2 bases at V and 0 bases at J, with 11 bases between the two ends. Per germline, CDR1 KGHDR and CDR2 SFDVKD. CDR3 loop: CATSDSRTASTDTQYF. Written as DNA, the CDR3 is TGTGCCACCAGTGATTCCCGGACTGCCAGCACAGATACGCAGTATTTT.

This rearrangement joins TRBV18 to TRBJ2-1; D gene ambiguous. Germline-derived CDR1 and CDR2 are KGHSH and LQKENI. This CDR3 is built from 13 residues. V lost 4 bases and J 7 bases, leaving 11 bases between the germline ends. The DNA of the CDR3 is TGTGCCAGCTCACTAGTCTTGGAAAATGAGCAGTTCTTC. Translating it yields CASSLVLENEQFF.

The CDR3 DNA reads as TGTGCCAGCAGTTTTTCGGAAACAGGTCGCGAGCAGTACTTC. This encodes CASSFSETGREQYF. V and J are TRBV27 and TRBJ2-7; a possible D gene is TRBD1 (5 bases). CDR3 size: 14 residues. V lost 3 bases to trimming and J lost 6 bases, with 15 bases between them. The germline gives CDR1 MNHEY, CDR2 SMNVEV (reference sequence).

This clone rates as medium-sized. V gene TRBV4-3 combines with J gene TRBJ2-7; perhaps TRBD1 as D (6 bases). The CDR3 has 16 residues. Between the trimmed V and J ends, which lost 3 bases and 3 bases, there was a span of 18 bases. CDR1 LGHNA and CDR2 YSLEER come from the germline V gene. The CDR3 spells CASSHDEDSSIYEQYF. The CDR3 DNA is TGCGCCAGCAGCCACGACGAGGACAGTTCTATCTACGAGCAGTACTTC.

The chain has TRBV6-5 and TRBJ2-7; D uncertain. The CDR3 loop spans 10 amino acids. The V gene lost 6 bases and the J gene lost 6 bases, with 6 bases spanning the gap. Germline V CDR1 and CDR2: MNHEY, SVGAGI. The CDR3 spells CASSKSEQYF. The CDR3, as DNA: TGTGCCAGCAGCAAGTCCGAGCAGTACTTC.

The rearrangement uses TRBV7-2 and TRBJ2-2; 9 bases fit TRBD2. Germline CDR1 and CDR2: SGHTA and FQGNSA. The junction had 8 bases not matched to a gene; V was cut back by 5 bases and J by 7 bases. The length of the CDR3 is 15 residues. The CDR3 loop reads CASSINSGSGGELFF. The CDR3 coding sequence is TGTGCCAGCAGCATAAATAGCGGGAGTGGCGGGGAGCTGTTTTTT.

The gene calls are TRBV15 and TRBJ1-2; D not resolved. There are 14 residues in the CDR3. Germline CDR1 LNHNV, CDR2 YYDKDF (reference sequence). V gave up 3 bases and J gave up 3 bases, with 11 bases separating them. CDR3 sequence (DNA): TGTGCCACCAGCAGTCCCGGGGTTTACTATGGCTACACCTTC. Residues: CATSSPGVYYGYTF.

As DNA, the CDR3 is TGTGCCAGCAGCGGAGCCCGAAACACTGAAGCTTTCTTT. This encodes CASSGARNTEAFF. The chain has TRBV7-3 and TRBJ1-1; D call uncertain. The CDR3 totals 13 residues. Per germline, CDR1 SGHTA and CDR2 FQGTGA. V lost 5 bases and J lost 2, with 9 bases in between.

This clone appeared a few times. The chain carries TRBV11-2 and TRBJ2-1; a possible D gene is TRBD2 (5 bases). V shed 7 bases and J shed 6 bases, with 10 bases lying between them. The CDR3 runs 12 residues. Per germline, CDR1 SGHAT and CDR2 FQNNGV. The CDR3 bases are TGTGCCAGCAAAACGGGGTCCAATGAGCAGTTCTTC. Protein sequence: CASKTGSNEQFF.

This chain connects TRBV5-1 to TRBJ1-6; D might be TRBD1 (6 bases). Between the trimmed V and J ends, which lost 5 bases and 10 bases, there was a span of 19 bases. CDR3 size: 15 residues. Germline CDR1 SGHRS, CDR2 YFSETQ. The CDR3 bases are TGCGCCAGCAGAGCACGGAGGGGGGGGGAGTCACCCCTCCACTTT. Its translation is CASRARRGGESPLHF.

The chain combines TRBV30 with TRBJ1-6; 7 bases are shared with TRBD1. The CDR3 covers 15 residues. The V and J ends lost 7 bases and 4 bases, in that order; junction bases with no gene match: 10. Germline lookup yields CDR1 GTSNPN and CDR2 SVGIG (reference sequence). CDR3 protein: CASSQGGGYNSPLHF. The DNA of the CDR3 is TGTGCCTCGAGCCAGGGGGGCGGTTATAATTCACCCCTCCACTTT.

V usage is TRBV11-2 and J usage is TRBJ2-1; 9 bases are a match to TRBD2. The trim removed 3 bases at V and 6 bases at J, leaving 9 bases unmatched. This CDR3 has 16 residues. CDR1 and CDR2 (germline): SGHAT, FQNNGV. In nucleotides, the CDR3 is TGTGCCAGCAGCTTTTCTAGCGGGATGGTCTCCAATGAGCAGTTCTTC. This encodes CASSFSSGMVSNEQFF.

This clone has just a few counts. The chain employs TRBV19 and TRBJ1-2; the D is unclear. V shed 2 bases and J shed 6 bases, with 10 bases lying between them. This CDR3 has 13 residues. Germline CDR1 reads LNHDA; CDR2 reads SQIVND (reference sequence). CDR3 bases: TGTGCCAGTAGTATAAGGACCGATGATGGCTACACCTTC. Translated, it gives CASSIRTDDGYTF.

The CDR3 sequence is CASSLLTGLGNTIYF. The DNA for the CDR3 is TGTGCCAGCAGCTTACTGACAGGGCTAGGAAACACCATATATTTT. The chain has TRBV13 and TRBJ1-3, with 7 bases that match TRBD1. J lost 4 bases, V lost 2 bases, and 5 bases had no gene match. The CDR3 sequence is 15 residues long. Per germline, CDR1 PRHDT and CDR2 FYEKMQ (reference sequence).

This clone has just a few counts. The chain employs TRBV18 and TRBJ2-2, with TRBD1 matching over 7 bases. Germline lookup yields CDR1 KGHSH and CDR2 LQKENI. V shed 4 bases and J 5 bases; nucleotides not matched to a gene: 7. The length of the CDR3 is 15 residues. CDR3 sequence reads: CASSLDRVITGELFF. The CDR3 DNA follows: TGTGCCAGCTCACTCGACAGGGTGATTACCGGGGAGCTGTTTTTT.

The gene calls are TRBV3-1 (or the pseudogene TRBV3-2) and TRBJ2-1; D is possibly TRBD2 (6 bases). Germline-derived CDR1 and CDR2 are LGHDT and YNNKEL (reference sequence). This CDR3 has 16 residues. Deletions cut 0 bases from V and 8 bases from J, with 17 bases between. The CDR3, as DNA: TGTGCCAGCAGCCAAGAACGGTGGGCGGGGAGACATGAGCAGTTCTTC. Amino acid sequence: CASSQERWAGRHEQFF.

The chain uses TRBV9 and TRBJ2-1; D is possibly TRBD2 (5 bases). Trimming took 0 bases from V and 9 from J, leaving 13 bases between them. The CDR3 is 14 residues long. Germline V gives CDR1 SGDLS, CDR2 YYNGEE. The CDR3 reads CASSVVVQSGEQFF. DNA for the CDR3: TGTGCCAGCAGCGTAGTTGTACAGAGCGGTGAGCAGTTCTTC.

J is TRBJ2-7 and V is TRBV7-3; TRBD1 is a possible D gene (6 bases). Trimming removed 1 base from V and 9 bases from J, with 16 bases in between. Germline V gene lookup returns CDR1 SGHTA and CDR2 FQGTGA. The CDR3 contains 14 residues. The CDR3 region has the DNA TGTGCCAGCAGCTTAATGGGGACATCATCCAGGCAGTACTTC. Translated, it gives CASSLMGTSSRQYF.

The chain employs TRBV19 and TRBJ2-7; D gene ambiguous. V was pared by 1 base and J by 2 bases, with 6 bases between. The germline gives CDR1 LNHDA, CDR2 SQIVND (reference sequence). The length of the CDR3 is 13 residues. DNA of the CDR3: TGTGCCAGTAGTATAGCCACAGCCTACGAGCAGTACTTC. Protein: CASSIATAYEQYF.

This sequence joins TRBV4-1 and TRBJ2-5; 9 bases map to TRBD2. The V and J ends lost 0 bases and 1 base, in that order; junction bases with no gene match: 6. CDR1 is MGHRA and CDR2 is YSYEKL in the germline V gene. This CDR3 is built from 17 residues. CDR3 DNA: TGCGCCAGCAGCCAAGACCCGAGCGGGAGGACCCAAGAGACCCAGTACTTC. Residues: CASSQDPSGRTQETQYF.

The sample holds one count of this clone. The chain is built from TRBV10-1 and TRBJ1-1; D not certain. The CDR3 length is 15 residues. The germline gives CDR1 WNHNN, CDR2 SYGVQD (reference sequence). Between the trimmed V and J ends, which lost 0 bases and 4 bases, there was a span of 12 bases. The DNA of the CDR3 is TGCGCCAGCAGTGAGTCGACGGGGTATGGCACTGAAGCTTTCTTT. Amino acids: CASSESTGYGTEAFF.

As to this clone: This sample includes further DNA sequences coding for the same CDR3. The rearrangement joins TRBV30 to TRBJ1-3; tentatively, D is TRBD1 (6 bases). V lost 0 bases and J 4 bases, leaving 10 bases between the germline ends. The CDR3 sequence is 14 residues long. Looked up from germline, CDR1 is GTSNPN and CDR2 is SVGIG (reference sequence). CDR3 region: CAWSVQGGGNTIYF. CDR3 DNA: TGTGCCTGGAGTGTACAGGGAGGCGGAAACACCATATATTTT.

CDR3 amino acids: CASSIGQYTEAFF. The DNA of the CDR3 is TGTGCCAGTAGTATCGGACAGTACACTGAAGCTTTCTTT. V and J are TRBV19 and TRBJ1-1; perhaps TRBD1 as D (6 bases). Trimming stripped 3 bases from V and 3 bases from J, with 8 bases between. The CDR3 is 13 amino acids. The V gene's germline CDR1 is LNHDA and CDR2 SQIVND (reference sequence).